This T cell receptor (beta chain) comes out of a study of T cells in localized non-small cell lung cancer. The V and J ends lost 5 bases and 3 bases respectively, with 9 bases between them. The CDR3 spans 13 residues. The germline gives CDR1 MNHEY, CDR2 SVGAGI. General observations from the study: Adjacent lung had a median about 60 of the 100 largest tumor clones. Higher adjacent-lung clonality was associated with shorter survival. There was higher T cell clonality in uninvolved adjacent lung than in tumor, and it was highest there. Because only a single region of the tumor was sequenced, heterogeneity remains possible.

Remarks on this clone: The antigen remains unidentified.

This table comes from immunoSEQ multiplex PCR, and its TCRdb copy is limited to in-frame clones, with some not included. Altogether tens of thousands of clones are present, roughly 89% being singletons, with the ten largest covering under 25%. The material was peripheral blood, obtained before any cancer treatment. The clonotype was recovered from a man between 40 and 69 years old with stage I squamous cell lung carcinoma. This chain uses TRBV6-5 with TRBJ2-3, with D perhaps matching TRBD1 (5 bases). The CDR3 bases are TGTGCCAGCAGTACGCAGGGTACAGATACGCAGTATTTT. Protein sequence: CASSTQGTDTQYF.